A single count supports the clone carrying this TCR beta chain. Its antigen is as yet unknown. The data are from a study of beta chain features in type 1 diabetes. Study-wide background: No age, gender or cell yield differences were seen between patients and healthy donors.

The CDR3 is made up of 13 amino acids. Trimming stripped 2 bases from V and 8 bases from J, with 11 bases between. Germline V gene sequence: CDR1 SGHRS, CDR2 YFSETQ. Study observations and caveats: Within each of all four CD4+ subsets, Type 1 diabetes patients had TCRB CDR3s that were moderately but significantly shorter.

The authors reverse transcribed all of the isolated RNA, so sequencing captured expressed TCRB transcripts. Measured with immunoSEQ multiplex PCR; TCRdb has only the in-frame clones, and not every one. The sample yields roughly 730,000 clones, 13% seen once. This TCR was sampled from a man aged 18-30 years with type 1 diabetes. This chain connects TRBV5-1 to TRBJ2-1; D gene unclear. Sequenced sample: naive CD4+ T cells from blood. The CDR3: CASSFITNDEQFF. The CDR3 nucleotides read TGCGCCAGCAGCTTCATCACGAACGATGAGCAGTTCTTC.